The 16 T cell receptor beta chains below were found in one sample sequenced in a study of technical replicates of blood from a few donors. Sequencing used immunoSEQ multiplex PCR; TCRdb keeps in-frame clones, though not all of them. Of over 10,000 clones listed, around 85% are singletons. The specimen sequenced was PBMCs. The receptors were gathered from a human donor in good health.

This chain joins TRBV5-1 and TRBJ2-6; no reliable D call. Trimming left V 1 base short and J 0 bases short, with 5 bases between. CDR1 and CDR2 from the germline V gene are SGHRS and YFSETQ. The CDR3 extends over 15 amino acids. The CDR3 DNA sequence: TGCGCCAGCAGCTTGTACAGCTCTGGGGCCAACGTCCTGACTTTC. Translation: CASSLYSSGANVLTF.

The rearrangement uses TRBV7-6 and TRBJ1-3; 8 nucleotides match TRBD1. CDR1 and CDR2 (germline): SGHVS, FNYEAQ. V was clipped by 5 bases and J by 1 base; unmatched bases: 10. CDR3 length: 17 amino acids. The CDR3 loop is CASSPTGQGASGNTIYF. CDR3 nucleotide sequence: TGTGCCAGCAGCCCCACGGGTCAGGGGGCTTCTGGAAACACCATATATTTT.

The J gene is TRBJ2-7, the V gene TRBV5-8; 9 bases agree with TRBD2. Germline-derived CDR1 and CDR2 are SGHTS and YDEGEE. The CDR3 runs 15 residues. V lost 4 bases to trimming and J lost 1 base; unmatched junction nucleotides: 6. As DNA, the CDR3 is TGTGCCAGCAGCCCGGAAGCGGGAGGATCCTACGAGCAGTACTTC. As protein: CASSPEAGGSYEQYF.

The chain is built from TRBV30 and TRBJ1-2; D unclear. Germline CDR1 and CDR2: GTSNPN and SVGIG (reference sequence). The V gene lost 0 bases and the J gene lost 4 bases, with 6 bases spanning the gap. CDR3 length equals 12 residues. CDR3 DNA: TGTGCCTGGAGTGTAATGGCCTATGGCTACACCTTC. As protein: CAWSVMAYGYTF.

J is TRBJ2-5 and V is TRBV11-3; 8 bases fit TRBD2. The J segment lost 4 bases and the V segment lost 5 bases, leaving 6 bases of the junction unmatched. The CDR3 covers 14 residues. From germline, CDR1 is SGHNT and CDR2 YENEEA. The CDR3 DNA follows: TGTGCCAGCAGCCGCGGGGGGCAGGGAGAGACCCAGTACTTC. Protein product: CASSRGGQGETQYF. Together with reference TRBV11-3 and TRBJ2-5, the CDR3 gives the full variable domain: EAGVVQSPRYKIIEKKQPVAFWCNPISGHNTLYWYLQNLGQGPELLIRYENEEAVDDSQLPKDRFSAERLKGVDSTLKIQPAELGDSAVYLCASSRGGQGETQYFGPGTRLLVL.

This clone was seen a few times. This sequence joins TRBV6-1 and TRBJ1-4; the D is unclear. In germline, CDR1 is MNHNS, CDR2 SASEGT. The CDR3 is 15 amino acids. Trimming left V 1 base short and J 6 bases short, with 12 bases between. The CDR3 sequence: CASSEVGGRHEKLFF. The CDR3 DNA follows: TGTGCCAGCAGTGAAGTAGGAGGGCGGCATGAAAAACTGTTTTTT.

The chain links TRBV6-5 to TRBJ2-1, with 9 positions matching TRBD1. Trimming took 6 bases from V and 7 from J; bases not matched to a gene: 10. The CDR3 contains 15 residues. Germline V CDR1 and CDR2: MNHEY, SVGAGI. In DNA, the CDR3 is TGTGCCAGCAGGGCCACAGGGGGCCTTAGGAATGAGCAGTTCTTC. This codes for CASRATGGLRNEQFF.

The chain employs TRBV27 and TRBJ2-6; D possibly corresponds to TRBD2 (5 bases). From germline, CDR1 is MNHEY and CDR2 SMNVEV (reference sequence). Deletions cut 5 bases from V and 4 bases from J, with 15 bases between. This CDR3 has 16 residues. CDR3 in amino acids: CASSPGVALGANVLTF. The CDR3 nucleotides are TGTGCCAGCAGTCCCGGGGTAGCTCTGGGGGCCAACGTCCTGACTTTC.

The CDR3 region has the DNA TGCGCCAGCAGTCAATACCGGCAGGGGTGGCTCTTCGAGCAGTACTTC. Protein product: CASSQYRQGWLFEQYF. The rearrangement uses TRBV23-1 and TRBJ2-7, with D tentatively TRBD1 (6 bases). TRBV23-1 is an open reading frame whose function is uncertain. The CDR3 extends over 16 amino acids. V gave up 1 base and J gave up 6 bases, with 19 bases separating them.

V usage is TRBV19 and J usage is TRBJ2-5; TRBD1 might be the D (6 bases). Germline lookup yields CDR1 LNHDA and CDR2 SQIVND (reference sequence). CDR3 size: 13 residues. V was shortened by 3 bases and J by 2 bases, with 7 bases between the two germline ends. In DNA form, the CDR3 reads TGTGCCAGTAGTATGGGGACACAAGAGACCCAGTACTTC. Translation: CASSMGTQETQYF.

The chain employs TRBV27 and TRBJ2-7; 9 bases match TRBD1. Trimming at V came to 1 base and at J to 1 base, leaving 14 bases not matched to a gene. The CDR3 loop spans 19 amino acids. In germline, CDR1 is MNHEY, CDR2 SMNVEV (reference sequence). The CDR3 sequence: CASSLWTGDSTALSYEQYF. The DNA for the CDR3 is TGTGCCAGCAGTTTATGGACAGGGGATAGTACCGCCCTTTCCTACGAGCAGTACTTC.

The rearrangement joins TRBV4-2 to TRBJ1-1; possible D gene TRBD1, 5 bases. In germline, CDR1 is LGHNA, CDR2 YNFKEQ. V was cut by 0 bases and J by 7 bases, with 21 bases left in between. This CDR3 region has 17 residues. The CDR3 DNA follows: TGTGCCAGCAGCCAAGACGCCGGTGGGGGGGAAAGCAGTGAAGCTTTCTTT. Translating gives CASSQDAGGGESSEAFF.

DNA of the CDR3: TGTGCCAGCAGCCCCCGAGTGAGTGAGCAGTTCTTC. Translated, it gives CASSPRVSEQFF. The V call is TRBV9, the J call TRBJ2-1; D not resolved. Germline values: CDR1 SGDLS, CDR2 YYNGEE. The CDR3 has 12 residues. Trimming shortened V by 4 bases and J by 9 bases, and 11 bases separated the two germline ends.

V is TRBV2 and J is TRBJ2-1, with TRBD2 matching 10 bases. The V and J ends lost 6 bases and 10 bases, in that order; junction bases with no gene match: 6. Germline CDR1 SNHLY, CDR2 FYNNEI. The length of the CDR3 is 13 residues. The CDR3: CASSELGLAEQFF. As DNA, the CDR3 is TGTGCCAGCAGCGAGCTGGGACTAGCGGAGCAGTTCTTC.

This rearrangement joins TRBV6-8 to TRBJ1-5, with D possibly TRBD1 on 5 matching bases. CDR3 length equals 18 residues. Germline V gives CDR1 MNHGY, CDR2 SAAAGT. V was clipped by 4 bases and J by 2 bases, with 21 bases between them. CDR3 sequence reads: CASSSVPGKNGGNQPQHF. CDR3 DNA: TGTGCCAGCAGTTCGGTACCAGGGAAGAATGGAGGCAATCAGCCCCAGCATTTT.

The sample holds a few counts of this clone. V is TRBV19 and J is TRBJ1-1; 8 nucleotides agree with TRBD1. The CDR3 has 15 amino acids. Looked up from germline, CDR1 is LNHDA and CDR2 is SQIVND (reference sequence). J was trimmed by 1 base and V by 6 bases; bases with no gene match: 7. This CDR3 is CASRVQGAQNTEAFF. CDR3 DNA: TGTGCCAGTAGAGTTCAGGGGGCGCAGAACACTGAAGCTTTCTTT.